Listed below are T cell receptor beta chains from one sample, sequenced in a study of T cells after yellow fever vaccination. TCRdb redid the calling of the 5' RACE reads with MiXCR, one entry per CDR3 protein. The sample yields under 150,000 distinct CDR3 sequences, roughly 8.2% seen once. Specimen: CD4+ T cells sorted from PBMCs, collected 5 days after the yellow fever booster vaccination. The receptor set was obtained from a man aged 30 to 45 who received the YFV17D yellow fever vaccine. Both conserved end residues are part of each CDR3. Each record gives: CDR3 length, V gene, D gene, clone size, J gene, CDR3 DNA, CDR3 protein. The D gene is left open where the match is weak. The size of a clone is reported for some rows only, either as once, few or many, or as a class for expanded clones.

CDR3 length: 15
V gene: TRBV7-6
D gene: NA
clone size: many
J gene: TRBJ1-5
CDR3 DNA: TGTGCCAGCAGCGCCAATCAGGTGCGATATCAGCCCCAGCATTTT
CDR3 protein: CASSANQVRYQPQHF

CDR3 length: 15
V gene: TRBV5-1
D gene: TRBD1
clone size: many
J gene: TRBJ1-5
CDR3 DNA: TGCGCCAGCAGCTTGGATGGGGACAGGGCCCAGCCCCAGCATTTT
CDR3 protein: CASSLDGDRAQPQHF

CDR3 length: 17
V gene: TRBV28
D gene: NA
clone size: many
J gene: TRBJ2-3
CDR3 DNA: TGTGCCAGCGGCTACCCGCCGGGGAGCGGGAGCACAGATACGCAGTATTTT
CDR3 protein: CASGYPPGSGSTDTQYF

CDR3 length: 13
V gene: TRBV20-1
D gene: NA
clone size: many
J gene: TRBJ1-3
CDR3 DNA: TGCAGTGCTAGACCCCACAGCGGAAACACCATATATTTT
CDR3 protein: CSARPHSGNTIYF

CDR3 length: 19
V gene: TRBV4-3
D gene: TRBD2
clone size: many
J gene: TRBJ2-3
CDR3 DNA: TGCGCCAGCAGCCAAGAGTGGGGACTAGCGGTTCCTAGCACAGATACGCAGTATTTT
CDR3 protein: CASSQEWGLAVPSTDTQYF

CDR3 length: 14
V gene: TRBV27
D gene: NA
clone size: many
J gene: TRBJ1-2
CDR3 DNA: TGTGCCAGCAGTTTAATGAACGGACTCTATGGCTACACCTTC
CDR3 protein: CASSLMNGLYGYTF

CDR3 length: 14
V gene: TRBV9
D gene: NA
clone size: many
J gene: TRBJ2-3
CDR3 DNA: TGTGCCAGCAGCGTAGCCAGGTTCACAGATACGCAGTATTTT
CDR3 protein: CASSVARFTDTQYF

CDR3 length: 15
V gene: TRBV7-2
D gene: TRBD2
clone size: many
J gene: TRBJ2-1
CDR3 DNA: TGTGCCAGCAGCAAAACTAGCGGGCACTACAATGAGCAGTTCTTC
CDR3 protein: CASSKTSGHYNEQFF

CDR3 length: 15
V gene: TRBV19
D gene: TRBD2
clone size: many
J gene: TRBJ2-2
CDR3 DNA: TGTGCCAGTAGTATCCTTCTAGCGGGAGCCGGGGAGCTGTTTTTT
CDR3 protein: CASSILLAGAGELFF

CDR3 length: 13
V gene: TRBV7-6
D gene: NA
clone size: many
J gene: TRBJ2-1
CDR3 DNA: TGTGCCAGCAGCCAGGGACTTTACAATGAGCAGTTCTTC
CDR3 protein: CASSQGLYNEQFF

CDR3 length: 17
V gene: TRBV20-1
D gene: NA
clone size: NA
J gene: TRBJ2-2
CDR3 DNA: TGCTGTGCTAGAGATGTCCTAACTGTTGGGAACACCGGGGAGCTGTTTTTT
CDR3 protein: CCARDVLTVGNTGELFF

CDR3 length: 17
V gene: TRBV6-2/TRBV6-3
D gene: TRBD2
clone size: many
J gene: TRBJ2-3
CDR3 DNA: TGTGCCAGCAGTTACCGGACTAGCGGGAGAATAGAAGATACGCAGTATTTT
CDR3 protein: CASSYRTSGRIEDTQYF

CDR3 length: 9
V gene: TRBV20-1
D gene: NA
clone size: many
J gene: TRBJ2-1
CDR3 DNA: TGCAGTGCTCGGGGCGAGCAGTTCTTC
CDR3 protein: CSARGEQFF

CDR3 length: 16
V gene: TRBV19
D gene: TRBD1
clone size: many
J gene: TRBJ2-1
CDR3 DNA: TGTGCCAGTAGTACCCTCCCGGGACAGGCAACCAATGAGCAGTTCTTC
CDR3 protein: CASSTLPGQATNEQFF

CDR3 length: 16
V gene: TRBV5-4
D gene: TRBD2
clone size: NA
J gene: TRBJ2-1
CDR3 DNA: TGTGCCAGCAGCCCCGCGAGCGGGAGCTCCTACAATGAGCAGTTCTTC
CDR3 protein: CASSPASGSSYNEQFF

CDR3 length: 15
V gene: TRBV21-1
D gene: NA
clone size: many
J gene: TRBJ2-7
CDR3 DNA: TGTGCCAGCAGCAGCCCAGCGGGAGGGTGCCACGAGCAGTACTTC
CDR3 protein: CASSSPAGGCHEQYF

CDR3 length: 13
V gene: TRBV20-1
D gene: NA
clone size: many
J gene: TRBJ2-4
CDR3 DNA: TGCAGTGCCCGGACAATAGCCAAAAACATTCAGTACTTC
CDR3 protein: CSARTIAKNIQYF

CDR3 length: 15
V gene: TRBV11-2
D gene: NA
clone size: NA
J gene: TRBJ1-4
CDR3 DNA: TGTGCCAGCAGCTTAGTCTGGAGGACTAATGAAAAACTGTTTTTT
CDR3 protein: CASSLVWRTNEKLFF

CDR3 length: 15
V gene: TRBV7-2
D gene: NA
clone size: few
J gene: TRBJ1-2
CDR3 DNA: TGTGCCAGCAGCCCGCGGACGGCCCTAAAGGGTGGCTACACCTTC
CDR3 protein: CASSPRTALKGGYTF

CDR3 length: 14
V gene: TRBV10-3
D gene: TRBD2
clone size: many
J gene: TRBJ2-7
CDR3 DNA: TGTGCCATCAGAGAAGGACTAGCGGGAGAGGTGCAGTACTTC
CDR3 protein: CAIREGLAGEVQYF

CDR3 length: 12
V gene: TRBV29-1
D gene: NA
clone size: NA
J gene: TRBJ2-1
CDR3 DNA: TGCAGCGTTGTGGGAGTGTACAATGAGCAGTTCTTC
CDR3 protein: CSVVGVYNEQFF

CDR3 length: 16
V gene: TRBV2
D gene: TRBD2
clone size: many
J gene: TRBJ2-2
CDR3 DNA: TGTGCCAGCAGCCCATCCCCGGGGGGGAAGACCGGGGAGCTGTTTTTT
CDR3 protein: CASSPSPGGKTGELFF

CDR3 length: 14
V gene: TRBV5-1
D gene: NA
clone size: many
J gene: TRBJ1-3
CDR3 DNA: TGCGCCAGCAGCTTGGAAGGGGGTTGGGACACCATATATTTT
CDR3 protein: CASSLEGGWDTIYF

CDR3 length: 13
V gene: TRBV27
D gene: TRBD1
clone size: many
J gene: TRBJ2-7
CDR3 DNA: TGTGCCAGCAACCGGGACAGGACGGGCGAGCAGTACTTC
CDR3 protein: CASNRDRTGEQYF

CDR3 length: 15
V gene: TRBV20-1
D gene: NA
clone size: many
J gene: TRBJ2-4
CDR3 DNA: TGCAGTGCTAGATTTCCGGTACTAGCCAAAAACATTCAGTACTTC
CDR3 protein: CSARFPVLAKNIQYF

CDR3 length: 15
V gene: TRBV29-1
D gene: TRBD2
clone size: many
J gene: TRBJ2-3
CDR3 DNA: TGCAGCGTACAAGGACTAGCGGGAACCACAGATACGCAGTATTTT
CDR3 protein: CSVQGLAGTTDTQYF

CDR3 length: 17
V gene: TRBV10-3
D gene: NA
clone size: many
J gene: TRBJ1-5
CDR3 DNA: TGTGCCATCAGTGAGAATACAGATACCTTTAGCAATCAGCCCCAGCATTTT
CDR3 protein: CAISENTDTFSNQPQHF

CDR3 length: 15
V gene: TRBV6-2/TRBV6-3
D gene: NA
clone size: NA
J gene: TRBJ2-7
CDR3 DNA: TGTGCCAGCAGTTACGGAATGGGAAACTCCTACGAGCAGTACTTC
CDR3 protein: CASSYGMGNSYEQYF

CDR3 length: 17
V gene: TRBV6-2/TRBV6-3
D gene: TRBD2
clone size: many
J gene: TRBJ2-1
CDR3 DNA: TGTGCCAGCAGTTATCCTCGGAGCGGGAGTCAAAGAGGTGAGCAGTTCTTC
CDR3 protein: CASSYPRSGSQRGEQFF

CDR3 length: 13
V gene: TRBV20-1
D gene: NA
clone size: many
J gene: TRBJ1-5
CDR3 DNA: TGCAGTGCTAGAGCTTTCCCCGGGGGGCCCCAGCATTTT
CDR3 protein: CSARAFPGGPQHF

CDR3 length: 19
V gene: TRBV12-3/TRBV12-4
D gene: NA
clone size: NA
J gene: TRBJ1-5
CDR3 DNA: TGTGCCTGCAGTTTAGATTCCAGGGGAATGCTTTATAGCAATCAGCCCCAGCATTTT
CDR3 protein: CACSLDSRGMLYSNQPQHF

CDR3 length: 14
V gene: TRBV18
D gene: NA
clone size: many
J gene: TRBJ2-7
CDR3 DNA: TGTGCCAGCTCACCACAAAACGGAGCCTACGAGCAGTACTTC
CDR3 protein: CASSPQNGAYEQYF

CDR3 length: 14
V gene: TRBV7-7
D gene: NA
clone size: NA
J gene: TRBJ2-3
CDR3 DNA: TGTGCTAGCAGCTTAGATCAGAGCACAGATACGCAGTATTTT
CDR3 protein: CASSLDQSTDTQYF

CDR3 length: 17
V gene: TRBV11-2
D gene: TRBD1
clone size: many
J gene: TRBJ2-2
CDR3 DNA: TGTGCCAGCAGCTTCGCTTTCGGGACAGGCTTTAACGGGGAGCTGTTTTTT
CDR3 protein: CASSFAFGTGFNGELFF

CDR3 length: 15
V gene: TRBV20-1
D gene: NA
clone size: many
J gene: TRBJ2-2
CDR3 DNA: TGCAGTGCTAGAGGGACGGGACTTAGCACCGGGGAGCTGTTTTTT
CDR3 protein: CSARGTGLSTGELFF

CDR3 length: 16
V gene: TRBV20-1
D gene: TRBD2
clone size: many
J gene: TRBJ2-1
CDR3 DNA: TGCAGTGCGAATCCGGCGGGCGGGAGCTCCTACAATGAGCAGTTCTTC
CDR3 protein: CSANPAGGSSYNEQFF

CDR3 length: 14
V gene: TRBV29-1
D gene: NA
clone size: many
J gene: TRBJ2-5
CDR3 DNA: TGCAGCGCGAACTCAGGGTCTCGGAGGGAGACCCAGTACTTC
CDR3 protein: CSANSGSRRETQYF

CDR3 length: 16
V gene: TRBV20-1
D gene: TRBD1
clone size: many
J gene: TRBJ2-7
CDR3 DNA: TGCAGTGCTAGAGATCCGGCAGGGACAGTTGGCTACGAGCAGTACTTC
CDR3 protein: CSARDPAGTVGYEQYF

CDR3 length: 14
V gene: TRBV20-1
D gene: NA
clone size: many
J gene: TRBJ1-5
CDR3 DNA: TGCAGTGCTAGACAGACAACAGATTATCAGCCCCAGCATTTT
CDR3 protein: CSARQTTDYQPQHF

CDR3 length: 13
V gene: TRBV3-1
D gene: NA
clone size: NA
J gene: TRBJ2-7
CDR3 DNA: TGTGCCAGCGAGCCCTTAGGATCGGGGTGGCAGTACTTC
CDR3 protein: CASEPLGSGWQYF

CDR3 length: 12
V gene: TRBV11-1
D gene: NA
clone size: many
J gene: TRBJ1-1
CDR3 DNA: TGTGCCAGCCTCGGGACCCCGGGTGAAGCTTTCTTT
CDR3 protein: CASLGTPGEAFF